This entry describes one TCR beta chain. CDR3 length: 14 amino acids. Germline V lookup: CDR1 SEHNR, CDR2 FQNEAQ (reference sequence). The ends were cut back, 6 bases at V and 1 base at J, with 10 bases in the middle. This sample was taken from a study of T cell responses to AZD1222 COVID-19 vaccine. Produced via immunoSEQ multiplex PCR; TCRdb's table is partial and in-frame only. The sample lists 120,000 or so clones, roughly 88% occurring once. The sequence derives from an adult who received the AZD1222 COVID-19 vaccine. The specimen comprised peripheral blood, sampled 28 days after the second AZD1222 dose. The J gene is TRBJ1-5, the V gene TRBV7-9; D gene ambiguous. CDR3: CASSPGVSNQPQHF. The CDR3 nucleotides read TGTGCCAGCAGTCCTGGGGTGAGCAATCAGCCCCAGCATTTT.